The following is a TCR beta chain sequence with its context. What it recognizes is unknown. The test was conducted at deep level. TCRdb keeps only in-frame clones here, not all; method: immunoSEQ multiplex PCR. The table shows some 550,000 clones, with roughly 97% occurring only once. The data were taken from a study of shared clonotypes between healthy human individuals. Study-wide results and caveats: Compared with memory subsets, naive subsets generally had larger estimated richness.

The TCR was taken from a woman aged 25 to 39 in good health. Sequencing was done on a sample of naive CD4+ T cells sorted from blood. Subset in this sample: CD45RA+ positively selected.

The CDR3 DNA reads as TGTGCCTGGAGTATACTGGGGCAAGTGGAAAAACTGTTTTTT. This gives the protein CAWSILGQVEKLFF. The chain joins TRBV30 to TRBJ1-4; D is possibly TRBD1 (5 bases). The CDR3 has 14 amino acids. V was shortened by 2 bases and J by 8 bases, with 15 bases between the two germline ends. The V gene's germline CDR1 is GTSNPN and CDR2 SVGIG (reference sequence).